The entry below describes one TCR beta chain. What it recognizes is unknown. This CDR3 contains 17 residues. The germline CDR1 and CDR2 sequences are SGHNT and YENEEA. Trimming removed 2 bases at V and 4 bases at J, with 20 bases between. The data are from a study of B cell selection in AIRE deficiency. General study points: Approximately 29% of healthy-shared Treg sequences were found among patient Tconv cells. CDR3s were shorter in shared Treg sequences, reflecting few non-templated nucleotide insertions.

Regulatory T cells were sorted as CD4+CD25hiCD127low/negative. Clones were read by immunoSEQ multiplex PCR, and TCRdb kept only the in-frame ones, dropping some. This table has 20,000 to 30,000 clones, about 92% appearing once. This chain connects TRBV11-3 to TRBJ1-2; D gene ambiguous. The sequence was obtained from a human donor in good health. Sequencing was carried out using CD4+CD25+ Tregs sorted from PBMCs. CDR3 DNA: TGTGCCAGCAGCTTATATCTCGAGGCGTTAAACTTCTATGGCTACACCTTC. Protein sequence: CASSLYLEALNFYGYTF.